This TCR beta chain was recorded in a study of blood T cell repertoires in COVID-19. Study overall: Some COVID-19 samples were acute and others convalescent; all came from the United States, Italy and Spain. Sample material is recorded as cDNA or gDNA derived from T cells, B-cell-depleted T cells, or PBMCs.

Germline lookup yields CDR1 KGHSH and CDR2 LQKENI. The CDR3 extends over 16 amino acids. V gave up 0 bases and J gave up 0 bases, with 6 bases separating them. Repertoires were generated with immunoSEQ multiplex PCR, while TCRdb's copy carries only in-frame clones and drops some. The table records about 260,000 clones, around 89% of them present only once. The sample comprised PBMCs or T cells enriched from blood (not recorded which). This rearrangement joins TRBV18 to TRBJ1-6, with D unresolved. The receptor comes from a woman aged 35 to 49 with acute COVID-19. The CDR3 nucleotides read TGTGCCAGCTCACCACCCACGAGCTCCTATAATTCACCCCTCCACTTT. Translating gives CASSPPTSSYNSPLHF.